Below, 23 T cell receptor beta chains from the same sample are listed, as sequenced in a study of T cells in Graves' hyperthyroidism and ophthalmopathy. Template material for amplifying TCR beta CDR3 regions consisted of RNA transcripts. During a first-round RT-PCR of the TCR CDR3, the HTBI primer set was used. TCRdb processed the multiplex PCR reads anew with MiXCR; each CDR3 protein has one entry. The repertoire has around 300,000 distinct CDR3 sequences, 13% of them found once; the top ten carry almost 8%. The sample comprised blood. These receptors were taken from a woman aged 25 to 39 with Graves' hyperthyroidism that later progressed to Graves' ophthalmopathy.

This clonotype was observed at least ten times. This chain uses TRBV7-8 with TRBJ1-6; no clear D gene. The CDR3 contains 13 residues. Between the trimmed V and J ends, which lost 7 bases and 9 bases, there was a span of 13 bases. Germline V gene lookup returns CDR1 SGHVS and CDR2 FQNEAQ. CDR3: CASTTNLGSPLHF. In nucleotides, the CDR3 is TGTGCCAGCACCACAAATCTGGGTTCACCCCTCCACTTT.

This clonotype was recorded many times. A much larger clone differs by one base, so this may be a read error. The gene calls are TRBV30 and TRBJ1-5, with D unresolved. Germline assignment: CDR1 GTSNPN and CDR2 SVGIG (reference sequence). The CDR3 runs to 14 residues. CDR3 in amino acids: CAWSQTDSNQPQQF. CDR3 in DNA: TGTGCCTGGAGTCAAACGGACTCAAATCAGCCCCAGCAATTT. The full variable domain, in which reference TRBV30 and TRBJ1-5 provide the parts outside the CDR3, is SQTIHQWPATLVQPVGSPLSLECTVEGTSNPNLYWYRQAAGRGLQLLFYSVGIGQISSEVPQNLSASRPQDRQFILSSKKLLLSDSGFYLCAWSQTDSNQPQQFGDGTRLSIL.

This clonotype was detected a few times. This chain links TRBV20-1 with TRBJ1-3; D remains ambiguous. V dropped 0 bases and J dropped 1 base, with 10 bases sitting between them. The CDR3 length is 15 residues. CDR1 and CDR2 from the germline V gene are DFQATT and SNEGSKA (reference sequence). In nucleotides, the CDR3 is TGCAGTGCTAGAGATCTGGTAGGGTCTGGAAACACCATATATTTT. It codes for CSARDLVGSGNTIYF.

The V gene is TRBV7-2, the J gene TRBJ1-5, with D unresolved. Trimming left V 5 bases short and J 1 base short, with 21 bases between. This CDR3 spans 18 amino acids. Per the germline V gene, CDR1 is SGHTA and CDR2 is FQGNSA. The CDR3 sequence: CASSRDWRGARSNQPQHF. CDR3 nucleotide sequence: TGTGCCAGCAGCCGTGATTGGCGGGGAGCCAGGAGCAATCAGCCCCAGCATTTT.

Regarding this clonotype: One end of the junction varies from germline; a read error may be responsible. J is TRBJ2-5 and V is TRBV7-7; no clear D. From germline, CDR1 is SSHAT and CDR2 FNYEAQ (reference sequence). The CDR3 sequence is 15 residues long. CDR3 nucleotide sequence: TGTGCTAGCAGCTTAGGTAGGGTTGGCCAAGAGACCCAGTACTTC. Residues: CASSLGRVGQETQYF.

This clonotype was counted ten times or more. The chain is built from TRBV4-1 and TRBJ1-1; 10 nucleotides agree with TRBD1. V trimming: 0 bases; J trimming: 5 bases; junction bases outside the gene matches: 3. Germline CDR1 MGHRA, CDR2 YSYEKL. This CDR3 region has 15 residues. CDR3 sequence (DNA): TGCGCCAGCAGCCAAGAGGACAGGGGGGTTACTGAAGCTTTCTTT. As protein: CASSQEDRGVTEAFF.

This clonotype has ten or more counts. Here the CDR3 reads CATSDRRGDNYGYTF. The CDR3 DNA follows: TGTGCCACCAGTGATAGGAGGGGCGATAACTATGGCTACACCTTC. The rearrangement joins TRBV24-1 to TRBJ1-2; D possibly corresponds to TRBD1 (5 bases). This CDR3 is built from 15 residues. Looked up from germline, CDR1 is KGHDR and CDR2 is SFDVKD. V lost 3 bases to trimming and J lost 1 base, with 11 bases between them.

The V and J genes are TRBV7-9 and TRBJ2-6, with D possibly TRBD2 on 6 matching bases. There are 16 residues in the CDR3. The ends were cut back, 5 bases at V and 3 bases at J, with 14 bases in the middle. The germline CDR1 and CDR2 sequences are SEHNR and FQNEAQ (reference sequence). The DNA of the CDR3 is TGTGCCAGCAGCACTTACGGGAGTTATGGGGCCAACGTCCTGACTTTC. It is translated as CASSTYGSYGANVLTF. Drawing the rest from reference TRBV7-9 and TRBJ2-6, the complete variable domain is DTGVSQNPRHKITKRGQNVTFRCDPISEHNRLYWYRQTLGQGPEFLTYFQNEAQLEKSRLLSDRFSAERPKGSFSTLEIQRTEQGDSAMYLCASSTYGSYGANVLTFGAGSRLTVL.

The table lists this clonotype with many counts. The V gene is TRBV28, the J gene TRBJ1-1, with D perhaps TRBD1 (5 bases). The CDR3 spans 14 residues. Trimming removed 3 bases from V and 4 bases from J, with 12 bases in between. The germline V gene has CDR1 MDHEN and CDR2 SYDVKM. The CDR3 spells CASSLGPEGTEAFF. DNA of the CDR3: TGTGCCAGCAGTTTGGGGCCCGAGGGCACTGAAGCTTTCTTT.

This chain links TRBV28 with TRBJ2-7; 10 bases agree with TRBD1. The CDR3 loop spans 15 amino acids. Germline-derived CDR1 and CDR2 are MDHEN and SYDVKM. V lost 5 bases, J lost 2 bases, and 6 bases stayed unmatched. CDR3: CASSVRDRGTYEQYF. CDR3 coding DNA: TGTGCCAGCAGTGTCCGGGACAGGGGCACCTACGAGCAGTACTTC.

In its sample, this clonotype was seen once. The gene calls are TRBV29-1 and TRBJ1-3; D is unclear. Trimming took off 3 bases at V and 4 bases at J, with 10 bases between the two ends. Per germline, CDR1 SQVTM and CDR2 ANQGSEA. The CDR3 has 13 amino acids. DNA of the CDR3: TGCAGCGTTGAGGAAGGGTGGGGAAACACCATATATTTT. Translated: CSVEEGWGNTIYF.

This clonotype has ten or more counts. This chain joins TRBV2 and TRBJ2-7; D is perhaps TRBD2 (6 bases). Trimming stripped 7 bases from V and 7 bases from J, with 17 bases between. This CDR3 has 13 residues. CDR1 and CDR2 (germline): SNHLY, FYNNEI. Here the CDR3 reads CASIHGRPGEQYF. DNA of the CDR3: TGTGCCAGCATTCATGGGAGGCCTGGGGAGCAGTACTTC.

J is TRBJ1-5 and V is TRBV6-1; D gene ambiguous. V shed 5 bases and J shed 3 bases, with 5 bases lying between them. CDR3 length equals 12 residues. Per the germline V gene, CDR1 is MNHNS and CDR2 is SASEGT. In DNA, the CDR3 is TGTGCCAGCAGTTTCGTCAATCAGCCCCAGCATTTT. This codes for CASSFVNQPQHF.

Many counts were recorded for this clonotype. V gene TRBV28 combines with J gene TRBJ1-3; D unresolved. Looked up from germline, CDR1 is MDHEN and CDR2 is SYDVKM. This CDR3 has 15 residues. V lost 5 bases and J 0 bases, leaving 11 bases between the germline ends. The DNA for the CDR3 is TGTGCCAGCAGTCCTCCGGGCCTCTCTGGAAACACCATATATTTT. As protein: CASSPPGLSGNTIYF. The variable domain in full, with the rest retrieved from reference TRBV28 and TRBJ1-3, is DVKVTQSSRYLVKRTGEKVFLECVQDMDHENMFWYRQDPGLGLRLIYFSYDVKMKEKGDIPEGYSVSREKKERFSLILESASTNQTSMYLCASSPPGLSGNTIYFGEGSWLTVV.

This clonotype was found a few times. The V gene is TRBV19, the J gene TRBJ2-2; D ambiguous. Looked up from germline, CDR1 is LNHDA and CDR2 is SQIVND (reference sequence). CDR3 length: 15 amino acids. Trimming took off 5 bases at V and 7 bases at J, with 17 bases between the two ends. The CDR3 DNA reads as TGTGCCAGTAGTCCTATCACTCGGGTCAGCGGGGAGCTGTTTTTT. Translated: CASSPITRVSGELFF.

This clonotype was counted many times. The chain employs TRBV28 and TRBJ2-7; D is unresolved. The CDR3 spans 14 residues. From germline, CDR1 is MDHEN and CDR2 SYDVKM. The V end lost 1 base, the J end lost 6 bases, and 13 bases lay between the germline ends. The DNA of the CDR3 is TGTGCCAGCAGTTTATTGGCAGAGGACGGCGAGCAGTACTTC. Its protein is CASSLLAEDGEQYF.

This clonotype was found a few times. The chain carries TRBV6-1 and TRBJ1-4, with no clear D. CDR1 is MNHNS and CDR2 is SASEGT in the germline V gene. This CDR3 contains 14 residues. V was trimmed by 4 bases and J by 5 bases, leaving 11 bases between them. The CDR3 nucleotides are TGTGCCAGCAGTGCGTCGGACGGGAATGAAAAACTGTTTTTT. Its protein is CASSASDGNEKLFF.

The V and J genes are TRBV28 and TRBJ2-7; 8 bases line up with TRBD1. The CDR3 spans 14 residues. J was trimmed by 3 bases and V by 5 bases; bases with no gene match: 6. Germline lookup yields CDR1 MDHEN and CDR2 SYDVKM. The CDR3 nucleotides are TGTGCCAGCAGTGCCCCAGACAGGGGCTACGAGCAGTACTTC. As protein: CASSAPDRGYEQYF.

This clonotype was recorded a few times. The CDR3: CSVEFADRLETQYF. The DNA of the CDR3 is TGCAGCGTTGAATTTGCGGACAGATTAGAGACCCAGTACTTC. The V and J genes are TRBV29-1 and TRBJ2-5; TRBD1 is a possible D gene (6 bases). The V end lost 2 bases, the J end lost 4 bases, and 14 bases lay between the germline ends. Germline values: CDR1 SQVTM, CDR2 ANQGSEA. The CDR3 length is 14 residues.

This clonotype has more than one count but fewer than ten. This chain connects TRBV10-3 to TRBJ2-1; 10 nucleotides line up with TRBD2. This CDR3 has 15 residues. CDR1 and CDR2 (germline): ENHRY, SYGVKD. V gave up 2 bases and J gave up 6 bases; unmatched junction bases: 4. The CDR3 nucleotides are TGTGCCATCAGTGAGGGGCCTAGCGGGAGCAATGAGCAGTTCTTC. Its protein is CAISEGPSGSNEQFF.

This clonotype came up many times. The chain has TRBV7-9 and TRBJ2-1; tentatively, D is TRBD2 (5 bases). Trimming left V 0 bases short and J 6 bases short, with 12 bases between. The CDR3 sequence is 15 residues long. CDR1 is SEHNR, CDR2 FQNEAQ, per germline (reference sequence). CDR3 region: CASSLAGVGLNEQFF. The CDR3, as DNA: TGTGCCAGCAGCTTAGCGGGAGTAGGTCTCAATGAGCAGTTCTTC. Supplemented by reference TRBV7-9 and TRBJ2-1, the full variable domain reads DTGVSQNPRHKITKRGQNVTFRCDPISEHNRLYWYRQTLGQGPEFLTYFQNEAQLEKSRLLSDRFSAERPKGSFSTLEIQRTEQGDSAMYLCASSLAGVGLNEQFFGPGTRLTVL.

This clonotype was counted ten times or more. This sequence joins TRBV28 and TRBJ2-3, with 7 bases matching TRBD1. Germline trimming cut 5 bases from V and 4 bases from J; bases unmatched to any gene: 6. This CDR3 is 14 amino acids long. From germline, CDR1 is MDHEN and CDR2 SYDVKM. Here the CDR3 DNA reads TGTGCCAGCAGTATCGGACAGGCCCCAGATACGCAGTATTTT. It is translated as CASSIGQAPDTQYF.

This clonotype has at least ten counts. V gene TRBV29-1 combines with J gene TRBJ1-1, with TRBD1 as a possible D gene (6 bases). Trimming cost V 5 bases and J 1 base, with 8 bases left between them. Germline V gene sequence: CDR1 SQVTM, CDR2 ANQGSEA. The CDR3 is 12 amino acids. The CDR3 loop is CSVYRANTEAFF. In DNA form, the CDR3 reads TGCAGCGTTTACAGGGCGAACACTGAAGCTTTCTTT.